These T cell receptor beta chains were read from a single sample in a study of blood T cell repertoires in COVID-19. Profiled with immunoSEQ multiplex PCR; TCRdb holds only in-frame clones, not every one. The sample has about 130,000 clones; around 85% are singletons. Sequencing input: peripheral blood. These receptors were taken from a man aged 25-40 years with COVID-19, enrolled during active disease. CDR3s include the opening cysteine and the closing phenylalanine or tryptophan. The D gene is left open where the match is weak. Clone size appears in some rows only: once, few, many, or a class for an expanded clone.

>TRBV12-3/TRBV12-4|TRBJ2-1|.|.
CASSLMRVEQFF
TGTGCCAGCAGTTTAATGAGGGTCGAGCAGTTCTTC
>TRBV10-3|TRBJ1-6|TRBD1|.
CAISDRGRKLGGTSPLHF
TGTGCCATCAGTGACAGGGGGCGTAAATTAGGGGGAACTTCACCCCTCCACTTT
>TRBV7-2|TRBJ1-4|TRBD1|.
CATQDRPTNEKLFF
TGTGCCACCCAGGACAGGCCAACTAATGAAAAACTGTTTTTT
>TRBV28|TRBJ1-5|.|.
CASRRRNQPQHF
TGTGCCAGCAGGCGGCGCAATCAGCCCCAGCATTTT
>TRBV12-3/TRBV12-4|TRBJ2-3|.|.
CASSRQVEDTQYF
TGTGCCAGCAGTCGACAGGTGGAGGATACGCAGTATTTT
>TRBV9|TRBJ2-2|.|few
CASSVHRVANTGELFF
TGTGCCAGCAGCGTACACAGGGTCGCGAACACCGGGGAGCTGTTTTTT
>TRBV29-1|TRBJ2-5|TRBD2|.
CSAGGLATLLEETQYF
TGCAGCGCGGGGGGACTAGCGACACTTCTGGAGGAGACCCAGTACTTC
>TRBV4-1|TRBJ1-5|.|.
CASSQERQRQPQHF
TGCGCCAGCAGCCAAGAGAGACAACGACAGCCCCAGCATTTT
>TRBV5-1|TRBJ2-5|.|.
CASRDAVGAVQETQYF
TGCGCCAGCAGGGATGCGGTAGGAGCGGTCCAAGAGACCCAGTACTTC
>TRBV30|TRBJ1-6|TRBD1|few
CACTTGVNSPLHF
TGTGCCTGCACCACAGGGGTGAATTCACCCCTCCACTTT
>TRBV12-3/TRBV12-4|TRBJ2-7|.|.
CASSLNKYEQYF
TGTGCCAGCAGCCTTAACAAATACGAGCAGTACTTC
>TRBV7-9|TRBJ1-1|.|.
CASGTQGFEAFF
TGTGCCAGCGGAACCCAGGGTTTTGAAGCTTTCTTT
>TRBV6-5|TRBJ2-5|TRBD1|.
CASSYLGTGRPGTQYF
TGTGCCAGCAGTTACCTTGGGACAGGTCGACCGGGGACCCAGTACTTC
>TRBV7-2|TRBJ2-5|TRBD2|.
CASSLGSSSGQETQYF
TGTGCCAGCAGCTTAGGGTCATCTAGCGGGCAAGAGACCCAGTACTTC
>TRBV5-4|TRBJ1-5|TRBD1|.
CASSSGTGHNQPQHF
TGTGCCAGCAGCTCCGGGACAGGGCACAATCAGCCCCAGCATTTT
>TRBV11-1|TRBJ1-1|TRBD1|.
CASSPRRGQTNEAFF
TGTGCCAGCAGCCCCCGAAGGGGGCAGACGAATGAAGCTTTCTTT
>TRBV10-3|TRBJ2-2|TRBD1|.
CAISTRDRNTGELFF
TGTGCCATCAGTACCCGGGACAGAAACACCGGGGAGCTGTTTTTT
>TRBV11-2|TRBJ1-4|.|once
CASRSLGREGKLFF
TGTGCCAGCAGATCGCTGGGGCGGGAGGGAAAACTGTTTTTT
>TRBV6-5|TRBJ2-7|TRBD1|.
CASSYRDRGMQYF
TGTGCCAGCAGTTACAGGGACAGGGGTATGCAGTACTTC
>TRBV13|TRBJ2-7|.|.
CASSLGRNSYEQYF
TGTGCCAGCAGCTTAGGCCGTAACAGCTACGAGCAGTACTTC
>TRBV5-1|TRBJ2-3|TRBD2|.
CASSLLAGRATDTQYF
TGCGCCAGCAGCTTGCTGGCGGGGAGGGCCACAGATACGCAGTATTTT
>TRBV6-5|TRBJ2-7|TRBD1|.
CASSYSGTDAYEQYF
TGTGCCAGCAGTTACTCGGGGACAGACGCCTACGAGCAGTACTTC
>TRBV5-5|TRBJ1-3|.|.
CASSSLTGPNTIYF
TGTGCCAGCAGCTCCCTTACCGGTCCGAACACCATATATTTT
>TRBV7-8|TRBJ2-5|TRBD2|.
CASSFLLAEETQYF
TGTGCCAGCAGCTTCCTACTAGCGGAAGAGACCCAGTACTTC
>TRBV10-2|TRBJ2-7|TRBD1|.
CASTRQGGDEQYF
TGCGCCAGCACCAGACAGGGTGGGGACGAGCAGTACTTC
>TRBV24-1|TRBJ2-3|TRBD2|.
CATSQREAFASQYF
TGTGCCACCAGTCAGCGGGAGGCCTTCGCCTCGCAGTATTTT
>TRBV11-2|TRBJ2-7|.|.
CASSIGPGEQNSYEQYF
TGTGCCAGCAGTATAGGCCCGGGGGAACAAAACTCCTACGAGCAGTACTTC
>TRBV9|TRBJ2-2|TRBD1|.
CASSPRQGINTGELFF
TGTGCCAGCAGCCCGAGACAGGGAATTAACACCGGGGAGCTGTTTTTT
>TRBV6-5|TRBJ2-3|TRBD1|.
CASARDRGTDTQYF
TGTGCCAGCGCCCGGGACAGGGGCACAGATACGCAGTATTTT
>TRBV13|TRBJ2-2|TRBD2|few
CASSSGTSENTGELFF
TGTGCCAGCAGTTCCGGGACTAGCGAGAACACCGGGGAGCTGTTTTTT
>TRBV11-3|TRBJ1-2|TRBD1|.
CASSTGTVNYGYTF
TGTGCCAGCAGCACCGGGACAGTTAACTATGGCTACACCTTC
>TRBV10-3|TRBJ2-3|TRBD2|once
CAIGLTSGEPTDTQYF
TGTGCCATCGGGTTGACTAGCGGGGAACCCACAGATACGCAGTATTTT
>TRBV4-3|TRBJ2-5|TRBD2|many
CASSQERGGQETQYF
TGCGCCAGCAGCCAAGAGCGGGGGGGCCAAGAGACCCAGTACTTC
>TRBV19|TRBJ2-7|TRBD1|.
CASGTGGTYEQYF
TGTGCCAGCGGGACAGGGGGCACCTACGAGCAGTACTTC
>TRBV5-5|TRBJ2-3|TRBD1|.
CASTAGGRTDTQYF
TGTGCCAGCACCGCAGGGGGCCGAACAGATACGCAGTATTTT
>TRBV5-1|TRBJ1-1|TRBD1|.
CASSPGTGGTEAFF
TGCGCCAGCAGCCCTGGGACAGGCGGCACTGAAGCTTTCTTT
>TRBV28|TRBJ2-7|TRBD2|.
CASGRGVHEQYF
TGTGCCAGCGGGAGGGGCGTCCACGAGCAGTACTTC
>TRBV28|TRBJ2-3|TRBD1|.
CASSRTGATDTQYF
TGTGCCAGCAGCAGGACAGGGGCCACAGATACGCAGTATTTT
>TRBV11-3|TRBJ2-7|.|.
CASSLGGRATAEEYF
TGTGCCAGCAGCTTAGGGGGCAGGGCCACGGCCGAGGAGTACTTC